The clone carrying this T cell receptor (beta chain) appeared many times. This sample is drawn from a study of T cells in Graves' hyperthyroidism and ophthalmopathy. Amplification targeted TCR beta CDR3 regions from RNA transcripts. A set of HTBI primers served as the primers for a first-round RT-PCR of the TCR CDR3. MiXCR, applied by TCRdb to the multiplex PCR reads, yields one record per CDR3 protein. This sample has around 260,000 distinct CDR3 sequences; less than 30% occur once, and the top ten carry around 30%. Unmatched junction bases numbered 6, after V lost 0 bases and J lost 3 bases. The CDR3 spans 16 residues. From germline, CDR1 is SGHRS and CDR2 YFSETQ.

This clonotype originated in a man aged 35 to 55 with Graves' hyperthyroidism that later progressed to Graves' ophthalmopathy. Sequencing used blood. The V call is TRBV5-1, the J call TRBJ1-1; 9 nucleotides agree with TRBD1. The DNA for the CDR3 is TGCGCCAGCAGCTTGGGCGGGACAGGGTGGGACACTGAAGCTTTCTTT. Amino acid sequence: CASSLGGTGWDTEAFF.